Below, 2 T cell receptor beta chains from the same sample are listed, as sequenced in a study of CD8+ T cells in alopecia areata. Extracted RNA was reverse transcribed, and the resulting cDNA served as sequencing template. This table comes from immunoSEQ multiplex PCR, and its TCRdb copy is limited to in-frame clones, with some not included. Counted here are 150,000 or so clones, 75% to 90% occurring once; the ten biggest clones make up roughly 16%. Sequences were derived from CD8+ T cells sorted from blood, sampled at week 0. These TCRs come from a human donor with alopecia areata.

For the CDR3, the DNA is TGTGCCAGCACCATTGGGCGGGCGGTTCGGACCGGGGAGCTGTTTTTT. Its protein is CASTIGRAVRTGELFF. This chain connects TRBV5-5 to TRBJ2-2, with a tentative D call TRBD2 (5 bases). Germline V lookup: CDR1 SGHKS, CDR2 YYEKEE (reference sequence). This CDR3 has 16 residues. Trimming stripped 6 bases from V and 5 bases from J, with 20 bases between.

The chain couples TRBV6-5 to TRBJ1-2; D remains ambiguous. The germline gives CDR1 MNHEY, CDR2 SVGAGI. Trimming removed 0 bases at V and 0 bases at J, with 5 bases between. This CDR3 region has 14 residues. The CDR3 spells CASSYSASNYGYTF. DNA of the CDR3: TGTGCCAGCAGTTACTCAGCATCTAACTATGGCTACACCTTC.